This TCR beta chain was sequenced for a study of T cells in Graves' hyperthyroidism and ophthalmopathy. Across the whole study: Pretreatment peripheral blood was obtained at initial diagnosis.

Patients aged 18 to 65 with hyperthyroidism were newly diagnosed, with duration under 2 months. Many counts were recorded for this clonotype. The V end was cut by 0 bases, the J end by 4 bases, with 10 bases between. The CDR3 sequence is 15 residues long. From germline, CDR1 is SGHRS and CDR2 YFSETQ. TCR beta CDR3 region amplification was performed from RNA transcripts. The HTBI primer set drove a first-round RT-PCR of the TCR CDR3. TCRdb passed the multiplex PCR reads through MiXCR, listing each CDR3 protein once. Of 500,000 to 700,000 distinct CDR3 sequences in the sample, 16% were seen once. The material sequenced was blood. The receptor was isolated from a young woman with Graves' hyperthyroidism. V is TRBV5-1 and J is TRBJ1-4; D might be TRBD1 (6 bases). The DNA of the CDR3 is TGCGCCAGCAGCTTGGAGGGACACCGTAATGAAAAACTGTTTTTT. Protein: CASSLEGHRNEKLFF.